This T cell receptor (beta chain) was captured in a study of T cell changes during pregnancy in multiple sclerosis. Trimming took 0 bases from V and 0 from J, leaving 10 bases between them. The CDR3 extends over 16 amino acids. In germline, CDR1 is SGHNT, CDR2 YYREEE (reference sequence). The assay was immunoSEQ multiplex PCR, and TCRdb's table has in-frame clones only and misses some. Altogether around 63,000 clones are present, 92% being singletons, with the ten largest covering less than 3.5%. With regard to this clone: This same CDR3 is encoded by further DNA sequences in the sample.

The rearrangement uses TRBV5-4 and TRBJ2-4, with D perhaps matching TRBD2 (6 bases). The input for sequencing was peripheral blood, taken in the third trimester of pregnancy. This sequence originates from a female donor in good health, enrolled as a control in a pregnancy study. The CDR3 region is CASSLEGGAAKNIQYF. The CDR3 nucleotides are TGTGCCAGCAGCTTGGAGGGCGGGGCAGCCAAAAACATTCAGTACTTC.